Listed below are T cell receptor beta chains from one sample, sequenced in a study of neurological immune-mediated disorders. TCRdb fed the 5' RACE reads into MiXCR, producing one record per CDR3 protein. The sample lists tens of thousands of distinct CDR3 sequences, around 10% occurring once. The material sequenced was CD4+ T cells from blood. Every receptor here comes from a woman aged 25 to 39 with HTLV-1-associated myelopathy (HAM/TSP). CDR3s include the opening cysteine and the closing phenylalanine or tryptophan. A D gene is named only where the DNA matches it firmly. The size of a clone is reported for some rows only, either as once, few or many, or as a class for expanded clones.

- | TRBJ2-4 | TRBV14 | many | TGTGCCAGCAGCCCCAGGGGCTACATTCAGTACTTC | CASSPRGYIQYF
- | TRBJ2-2 | TRBV5-1 | once | TGTGCCAACAGCCCAGCGGGGAACACCGGGGAGCTGTTTTTT | CANSPAGNTGELFF
TRBD1 | TRBJ1-2 | TRBV5-1 | many | TGCGCCAGCAGCGCGTGGACAGGAGCTAACTATGGCTACACCTTC | CASSAWTGANYGYTF
TRBD2 | TRBJ2-7 | TRBV7-6 | many | TGTGCCAGCAGCCACCGGGGGGAGGGAAAGGACATTCACGAGCAGTACTTC | CASSHRGEGKDIHEQYF
TRBD1 | TRBJ1-2 | TRBV7-8 | many | TGTGCCAGCAGCTTAGCAGGGGGCTACTATGGCTACACCTTC | CASSLAGGYYGYTF
- | TRBJ1-5 | TRBV12-3/TRBV12-4 | many | TGTGCCAGCAGCGAACAATTAAGTCAGCCCCAGCATTTT | CASSEQLSQPQHF
- | TRBJ1-5 | TRBV7-9 | many | TGTGCCAGCAGCTTAGAGGGGAGAGTGAATCAGCCCCAGCATTTT | CASSLEGRVNQPQHF
TRBD1 | TRBJ1-1 | TRBV20-1 | many | TGCAGTGCTGGACGGACAGGGGAGGTGGCGAACACTGAAGCTTTCTTT | CSAGRTGEVANTEAFF
- | TRBJ2-5 | TRBV7-9 | many | TGTGCCAGCACCGGGGGCCAAGAGACCCAGTACTTC | CASTGGQETQYF
- | TRBJ2-7 | TRBV30 | many | TGTGCCTGGACTGACCTAACCTACGAGCAGTACTTC | CAWTDLTYEQYF
- | TRBJ2-7 | TRBV5-1 | many | TGCGCCAGCAGCGCGGACAACTCCAGGCGCGAGCAGTACTTC | CASSADNSRREQYF
TRBD1 | TRBJ1-1 | TRBV20-1 | - | TGCAGTGCTAATCGGGACAGGGACCCTGAAGCTTTCTTT | CSANRDRDPEAFF
TRBD2 | TRBJ2-1 | TRBV20-1 | many | TGCAGTGCTAGAGAGTTAGCGGGGGTTCGTGAGCAGTTCTTC | CSARELAGVREQFF
- | TRBJ1-6 | TRBV5-1 | many | TGCGCCAGCAGCAAGAGGCAGGGAATTGCACCCCTCCACTTT | CASSKRQGIAPLHF
TRBD1 | TRBJ2-7 | TRBV5-1 | many | TGCGCCAGCAGCGCAGACAGGGGGAACTACGAGCAGTACTTC | CASSADRGNYEQYF
TRBD2 | TRBJ2-7 | TRBV5-1 | many | TGCGCCAGCAGCTTGGAGGTAGCGGGGGGATCCTACGAGCAGTACTTC | CASSLEVAGGSYEQYF
TRBD1 | TRBJ1-2 | TRBV20-1 | many | TGCAGTGCCTCGGGACAGTATGGCTACACCTTC | CSASGQYGYTF
TRBD1 | TRBJ1-1 | TRBV18 | many | TGTGCCAGCTCACCAAACTTTGGACAGGGTCTTTCCGAAGCTTTCTTT | CASSPNFGQGLSEAFF
TRBD2 | TRBJ2-7 | TRBV20-1 | many | TGCAGTGCAACTAGCGGGGGGTCCTACGAGCAGTACTTC | CSATSGGSYEQYF
- | TRBJ1-2 | TRBV2 | many | TGTGCCAGCAGTGTCGGGGTGAACTATGGCTACACCTTC | CASSVGVNYGYTF
- | TRBJ1-1 | TRBV3-1 | - | TGTGCCAGCAGCCACACAAGCGTGGACACTGAAGCTTTCTTT | CASSHTSVDTEAFF
TRBD2 | TRBJ2-7 | TRBV11-1 | many | TGTGCCAGCAGCTTAGCCGGGGGGAGCTCATACGAGCAGTACTTC | CASSLAGGSSYEQYF
TRBD1 | TRBJ1-6 | TRBV12-5 | - | TGTGCTAGTGGTTTGGTAATTGGGACAGTATCGCCACCCCTACACTTT | CASGLVIGTVSPPLHF
- | TRBJ2-7 | TRBV2 | many | TGTGCCGGTCAGGTTAGCTCTGGATACTCCTACGAGCAGTACTTC | CAGQVSSGYSYEQYF
- | TRBJ1-2 | TRBV10-3 | many | TGTGCCATCAGCCCTGGGGAGTTATACGGCTACACCTTC | CAISPGELYGYTF
TRBD1 | TRBJ2-3 | TRBV3-1 | many | TGTGCCAGCAGAAAGACAGGGAACACAGATACGCAGTATTTT | CASRKTGNTDTQYF
TRBD1 | TRBJ1-1 | TRBV5-1 | many | TGCGCCAGCAGCGCAACGGGACAGGGAGGAGCTTTCTTT | CASSATGQGGAFF
- | TRBJ1-5 | TRBV30 | - | TGTGCCTGGAGTGTTTCAGAGAATCAGCCCCAGCATTTT | CAWSVSENQPQHF
- | TRBJ2-1 | TRBV11-3 | few | TGTGCCAGCAGCCCACAAGGGGGGAGGAATGAGCAGTTCTTC | CASSPQGGRNEQFF
- | TRBJ2-3 | TRBV20-1 | many | TGCAGTGCTAGAATTGGGGGGCCTACAGATACGCAGTATTTT | CSARIGGPTDTQYF
- | TRBJ2-3 | TRBV6-6 | many | TGTGCCAGCAGTTTTGGCACAGATACGCAGTATTTT | CASSFGTDTQYF
TRBD1 | TRBJ2-7 | TRBV5-1 | many | TGCGCCAGCAGCCTCGCCCGGGACAGGGGCTACGAGCAGTACTTC | CASSLARDRGYEQYF
- | TRBJ1-3 | TRBV7-6 | many | TGTGCCAGCAGCTTAGGGATTAACTCTGGAAACACCATATATTTT | CASSLGINSGNTIYF
- | TRBJ2-3 | TRBV9 | many | TGTGCCAGCAGCGTAGATCCAGGGCACACAGATACGCAGTATTTT | CASSVDPGHTDTQYF
TRBD1 | TRBJ1-2 | TRBV5-1 | many | TGCGCCAGCAGAAGGACAGGGTCAAACTATGGCTACACCTTC | CASRRTGSNYGYTF
- | TRBJ1-2 | TRBV5-1 | many | TGCGCCAGCAGCTTGGCAGGGACGAACTATGGCTACACCTTC | CASSLAGTNYGYTF
TRBD1 | TRBJ2-3 | TRBV28 | medium-sized | TGTGCCAGCAGTTTACAGGGATCGACAGGGGCGGGAGATACGCAGTATTTT | CASSLQGSTGAGDTQYF
- | TRBJ1-1 | TRBV4-1 | - | TGTGCCAGCAACCAAGGGGCCCTACCCACTGAAGCTTTCTTT | CASNQGALPTEAFF
- | TRBJ2-2 | TRBV5-5 | many | TGTGCCAGCAGCTTGGACCCGAGCACCGGGGAGCTGTTTTTT | CASSLDPSTGELFF
- | TRBJ1-2 | TRBV30 | - | TGTGCCTGGAGTGTATTATTTGGGGGCCAGGGCAACTATGGCTACACCTTC | CAWSVLFGGQGNYGYTF
TRBD1 | TRBJ1-5 | TRBV20-1 | many | TGCAGTGCTAGCAGGGGGCCAGGGCAGCCCCAGCATTTT | CSASRGPGQPQHF
- | TRBJ1-5 | TRBV29-1 | many | TGCAGCGTCGCGTGGGGGGATCATCAGCCCCAGCATTTT | CSVAWGDHQPQHF
TRBD1 | TRBJ2-1 | TRBV20-1 | - | TGCAGTGCAGAGGACAGGGCCTACAATGAGCAGTTCTTC | CSAEDRAYNEQFF
- | TRBJ1-5 | TRBV29-1 | many | TGCAGCGTTGCTATATCGCAGTCGGGCAATCAGCCCCAGCATTTT | CSVAISQSGNQPQHF
TRBD1 | TRBJ2-3 | TRBV3-1 | many | TGTGCCAGCAGCGTATCCCGGCAGGGGGCAGATACGCAGTATTTT | CASSVSRQGADTQYF
- | TRBJ2-5 | TRBV5-1 | many | TGCGCCAGCAGCTTGGCCACAGGGTCGAAGGAGACCCAGTACTTC | CASSLATGSKETQYF
TRBD1 | TRBJ1-1 | TRBV5-1 | many | TGCGCCAGCAGCCAGGGACAGGGGATGGGGAACACTGAAGCTTTCTTT | CASSQGQGMGNTEAFF